This TCR beta chain emerged from a study of blood T cells in healthy people across ages. V shed 2 bases and J shed 10 bases, with 16 bases lying between them. CDR1 and CDR2 from the germline V gene are SGDLS and YYNGEE. The CDR3 length is 14 residues. Next came a second PCR, run for about 7 to 12 cycles, which used a sample-barcoded 5' primer along with a J-beta primer mix. MiXCR, applied by TCRdb to the 5' RACE reads, yields one record per CDR3 protein. The sample has hundreds of thousands of distinct CDR3 sequences, about 30% seen once; the top ten hold around a sixth. Healthy individuals of Caucasian origin from Russia, aged 6 to 90, served as donors. Concerning this clonotype: This may be a read error: a much more frequent sequence differs by one nucleotide.

The TCR sequence derives from a woman of 80 years or more in good health. The sequenced sample was blood. J is TRBJ2-1 and V is TRBV9; D is undetermined. CDR3 DNA: TGTGCCAGCAGCGTTCGCTCCTTCTCCTACGAGCAGTTCTTC. This translates into CASSVRSFSYEQFF. Filled out from reference TRBV9 and TRBJ2-1, the complete variable domain reads DSGVTQTPKHLITATGQRVTLRCSPRSGDLSVYWYQQSLDQGLQFLIQYYNGEERAKGNILERFSAQQFPDLHSELNLSSLELGDSALYFCASSVRSFSYEQFFGPGTRLTVL.